This T cell receptor beta chain was recovered during a study of regulatory T cells in long-lasting Graves disease. Time point reported: newly diagnosed GD, antithyroid drugs for less than 3 months. PBMCs were the source of the RNA used for TCR sequencing. Investigators prepared the TCR beta libraries by applying iRepertoire HTBI primers and Arm-PCR of CDR3 regions. TCRdb ran MiXCR on the multiplex PCR reads and lists one entry per CDR3 protein. The repertoire holds roughly 350,000 distinct CDR3 sequences, about 16% seen once, with 20% to 25% in the top ten. Germline V gene sequence: CDR1 LNHDA, CDR2 SQIVND (reference sequence). Trimming left V 3 bases short and J 4 bases short, with 12 bases between. The CDR3 covers 14 residues. These records were also assigned to another study, of T cells in Graves' hyperthyroidism and ophthalmopathy.

This sequence was found in a woman younger than 30 with Graves disease. This chain uses TRBV19 with TRBJ1-1, with a weak D call TRBD1 (5 bases). The source material was peripheral blood mononuclear cells (PBMCs), sampled at new diagnosis, from a patient treated with antithyroid drugs. The chain's CDR3 is CASSMGPGFTEAFF. Written as DNA, the CDR3 is TGTGCCAGTAGTATGGGGCCGGGATTCACTGAAGCTTTCTTT.